This T cell receptor (beta chain) was recorded in a study of blood T cell repertoires in COVID-19 (dated by TCRdb to about 2020). For the wider study: Samples from collaborators originated in the United States, Italy and Spain and spanned both the acute and convalescent phases of COVID-19. The prospective study material was composed of cDNA or gDNA derived from T cells, B-cell-depleted T cells, or PBMCs. Deeply sampled blood TCRbeta repertoires from subjects exposed to, actively infected with, or recovered from COVID-19 were included in the dataset. A freely available public database, intended as a resource for researchers studying the immune response to SARS-CoV-2, is where the repertoires were released. Samples were obtained from the ongoing ImmuneRACE study (first 160 participants) and from over a thousand subjects provided by 6 global collaborators. The sample metadata nearly always contained a de-identified subject ID, COVID-19 status, age in years and sex. HLA class I and class II types, where available, came from metadata supplied by the sample provider rather than from assay-based typing. The study at large found these results: Clinical and demographic metadata were provided uncurated, with the amount varying by source and participant.

V and J are truncated by 4 bases and 2 bases respectively, leaving an intervening sequence of 17 bases. Including the terminal cysteine and phenylalanine, the CDR3 comprises 17 residues. Here the CDR3 DNA is all that survives: 51 bases in frame from base 1. Looking up the germline V gene yields CDR1 MDHEN and CDR2 SYDVKM. The immunoSEQ Assay, a bias-controlled multiplex PCR, was used to amplify TCRbeta CDR3 regions from genomic DNA. Per the source publication's procedure: Within the assay, amplification of reference gene primers was used to estimate how many nucleated cells each sample contained. Sequence reads were collapsed and filtered to measure the absolute abundance of every unique TCRbeta CDR3 rearrangement. For each sample, productive Simpson clonality was calculated as the square root of Simpson's diversity index over productive rearrangements. The table comes from immuneACCESS by way of TCRdb, which keeps in-frame sequences with V and J called. Part of the clones is missing from these tables; in studies checked, under half for an unresolved V gene and the rest for unknown reasons. D and trimming come from the DNA, and the V and J calls and clone size come from that table. The sample table lists about 200,000 clones, about 91% of them with a count of one. The ten top clones hold 1% to 1.5% of the sample.

Comment on this clone: What antigen it recognizes has not been identified. Base qualities are missing; no much larger clone stands one base away.

Collaborating institutions collected whole blood in K2EDTA tubes following their own protocols. For TCRbeta analysis, collaborators shipped samples in one of three forms: frozen whole blood, isolated PBMCs, or DNA extracted from either of those sample types. The TCR comes from a man in his thirties or forties with acute or convalescent COVID-19. Material for sequencing was peripheral blood. Recombination connected TRBV28 to TRBJ2-2; possibly the D gene is TRBD2, per 6 matching bases. The DNA is TGTGCCAGCAGTTCCTTGCTAGCGCCCTTCAACACCGGGGAGCTGTTTTTT. The translation is CASSSLLAPFNTGELFF.